This T cell receptor beta chain was identified during a study of cytomegalovirus exposure and HLA in healthy donors (dated 2017 in TCRdb). About the investigation overall: An earlier analysis of under 600 of the donors reported 250 to 300 Gb of sequence data and more than 90 million unique TCR beta sequences from some 180 million T cells. In an earlier analysis of over 550 of the donors, high-throughput TCR beta sequencing was used to judge whether each TCR beta V gene segment behaved as functional or pseudogenic. To study patterns of TCR occurrence, a later analysis re-analyzed previously published TCR beta repertoires from under 750 donors and added high-resolution HLA genotyping. Along with the approximately 700-subject first cohort, a separate validation cohort of over a hundred different subjects was used. An early release covering roughly 640 HLA-typed donors comprised roughly 300 gigabases of sequencing data and around 86 million unique TCR sequences. Every discovery cohort repertoire had been produced on one sequencing platform. High-throughput TCR immunosequencing, statistical association of individual TCRs with disease status, and machine learning were combined to predict cytomegalovirus infection status. Of the roughly 400 genotyped donors, roughly 80% were placed in the genetic ancestry cluster associated with self-reported Caucasian donors. Rather than using new phenotypic data, the later analysis identified candidate immune exposures from TCR beta sequences and from how often those sequences occurred across donors. Typing coverage differed by locus: A, B, C, DRB1 and DQB1 were typed in about 620-630 donors, DQA1 in 522, DPA1 in some 600, and DPB1 in 472. Donor age, sex, ethnicity and CMV serostatus were compiled together with the repertoire data. Across approximately 400 genotyped donors of the cohort, an average of roughly 250,000 unique TCR beta nucleotide sequences per donor were sequenced, and approximately 19% of those sequences were non-productive. Because of strong linkage in the cohort, five DR-DQ haplotypes were treated as single units for association and clustering. The study was designed to test whether signatures of past pathogen exposure could be identified by cataloging public T cell receptors. In a later genetic analysis, genome-wide SNP genotypes for about 60% of the 666 donors were used, and that subset was treated as a discovery cohort. The study used immunosequencing to profile the T cell repertoires of several hundred subjects and linked those repertoires to cytomegalovirus serostatus. Both class I and class II loci were covered by HLA typing, at four-digit resolution. Paper-wide results and their limitations: A later genetic analysis reported fewer N-insertions in productive TCRs among donors in an Asian-associated ancestry cluster than the roughly 700-donor mean. Because counts were too low, some 17 rarely observed V segments, including chromosome 9 orphons, were excluded from the earlier analysis of 587 of the donors. A later genetic analysis associated a missense DCLRE1C variant with V-gene and J-gene trimming of TCR beta chains, and an independent cohort replicated the association. Correlated functional status among segregating V segments might reflect linkage disequilibrium, but an unknown experimental factor could not be ruled out. This cohort had only TCR beta chains sequenced, and the lack of alpha or paired-chain data limited which features could be detected. The study listed over 150 TCR beta chains as associated with cytomegalovirus. Compared with equally common non-associated chains, HLA-associated TCR beta chains in a later analysis were more clonally expanded and had lower generation probabilities. Strong co-occurrence of HLA alleles, especially DR and DQ, made assigning TCR associations to individual alleles difficult. The classifier was reported to diagnose cytomegalovirus status with high specificity and sensitivity in both the original and validation cohorts. In a later analysis, most CMV-associated TCR beta chains were found to appear HLA-restricted, with HLA associations seemingly driven largely by CMV exposure. CMV serostatus was the only immune exposure information available for the cohort. The presence/absence analyses assumed that sequencing depth was roughly uniform across donors, and that assumption may not be true. According to a later analysis, TCR association rates differed among HLA loci, with DRB1 alleles showing the most associated TCRs and HLA-C alleles showing the fewest. An earlier analysis of approximately 540 of the donors showed that most TCR beta V segments appeared in productive rearrangements either about 87% or about 30% of the time, which broadly matched IMGT annotations. While some public TCRs were present in many individuals, most TCR sequences turned up only very rarely across donors. According to a later analysis, parvovirus B19, influenza, CMV and Epstein-Barr virus appeared linked to several top co-occurrence clusters. A later analysis associated about 16,000 TCR beta sequences with specific HLA alleles at a false discovery rate of 0.05. A cluster of highly shared sequence variants was judged likely to represent a technical artifact of the sequencing pipeline. The authors suggested that the approach could potentially be generalized to other disease states and immunological phenotypes. Because HLA typing was missing for some donors at each locus, association tests included only the typed subset. A further reported finding was that TCR beta sequences accurately predicted the HLA-A and HLA-B alleles for most subjects in the first cohort. A few of the identified cytomegalovirus-associated TCR beta chains were confirmed in vitro to be specific for cytomegalovirus antigens.

In total, more than 500 healthy bone marrow donors made up the cohort. At the time of sampling, all cohort members were nominally healthy, though unrecorded immune exposures were likely present. The donor tested CMV seropositive and was one of the 289 seropositive cohort members. Each donor provided a peripheral blood sample, and peripheral blood mononuclear cells were used for TCR beta sequencing. Genomic DNA extraction from the blood cell samples was performed with the Qiagen DNeasy Blood Extraction Kit. The library was made by the immunoSEQ multiplex PCR assay. A mixture of 60 forward primers for TCR Vbeta segments and 13 reverse primers for TCR Jbeta segments was used in the multiplex PCR. The CDR3 region of rearranged TCR beta genes was amplified from genomic DNA with a multiplex PCR assay. Amplified TCR beta libraries were sequenced as 87-base-pair reads on the Illumina HiSeq System. For the original study's pipeline: A later analysis counted some 74 million unique TCR beta chains across the 600 to 850 repertoires, and some 12 million of these chains were shared by at least two donors. A nearest-neighbor algorithm error-corrected the raw reads and collapsed the reads into unique sequences, merging closely related sequences to remove PCR and sequencing errors. To assign V, D and J gene segments, CDR3 sequences were aligned to IMGT reference sequences. For a sequence to be retained, at least a six-nucleotide match to both a V gene segment and a J gene segment was required. A rearrangement was called productive if the CDR3 had no stop codons and remained in frame with V and J, and every other rearrangement was called non-productive. CDR3 was defined according to IMGT convention as the region running from the second conserved V-encoded cysteine to the conserved J-encoded phenylalanine. Sequences without an unambiguous match to a single V gene segment were excluded from the earlier analysis of 587 of the donors. An earlier analysis of over 450 of the donors classified V segments as functional when productive rearrangements were above 56.7% and as segregating when the standard deviation between donors was above 5%. A statistical classification framework was built to diagnose cytomegalovirus status from the catalog of TCR beta chain sequences. V and J gene assignment, in a later analysis, came from comparing TCR nucleotide sequences with IMGT/GENE-DB human TR gene sequences. In a later analysis, CDR3 sequences and most-parsimonious VDJ recombination scenarios were assigned using the TCRdist pipeline. A later analysis defined each TCR beta chain by its CDR3 amino acid sequence plus V-gene family, and excluded reads lacking a unique V-gene family. A later analysis removed nearly 600 highly shared, low-generation-probability nucleotide sequences to deal with suspected cross-contamination and a sequencing artifact. A later analysis calculated a clonal expansion index for each public chain from normalized within-repertoire ranks of inferred template counts. In a later analysis, generation probabilities were computed with a VDJ recombination model fitted to out-of-frame rearrangements, and the resulting probabilities were checked against IGoR. Hypergeometric tests were used in a later analysis to score TCR-TCR, TCR-HLA and TCR-CMV co-occurrence, with a repertoire-size bias correction applied to the TCR pairs. To estimate false discovery rates, a later analysis permuted the HLA or CMV assignments 20 times. A later analysis grouped co-occurring TCRs with DBSCAN, adding TCRdist sequence similarity when clustering within HLA-allele-positive subsets. Repertoires with fewer than 30,000 or more than 120,000 public chains were left out of co-occurrence clustering, as were five repertoires with anomalous nucleotide sharing. TCRdb mirrors the immuneACCESS table, restricted to in-frame sequences. Some clones are absent from its copies; in checked studies, under half trace to an unresolved V gene, and the reason for the others is unknown. V and J calls and clone size are copied from that table; D and trimming were computed from the DNA. The sample data list some 81,000 clones, and more than 65% of these were observed just once. The ten largest clones capture roughly 10% of the sample.

A few counts support this clone. No cognate antigen has been identified for it. No much larger clone is present one base from it, and per-base qualities are unavailable. This TCR was sampled from a woman aged 40-49 years in good health and CMV-seropositive. The specimen sequenced was PBMCs.

The CDR3 region reads CASSPPSLVNTEAFF. The nucleotides are TGTGCCAGCTCACCACCGTCTTTAGTGAACACTGAAGCTTTCTTT. The chain was built from TRBV18 and TRBJ1-1; a confident D gene designation cannot be given. V gives up 0 bases and J gives up 0 bases, and the segment between their germline ends measures 8 bases. The germline V gene sets CDR1 to KGHSH and CDR2 to LQKENI. Measured from the cysteine to the phenylalanine, the CDR3 is 15 residues long. Only the CDR3 DNA stays, 45 bases, in frame from base 1.